This T cell receptor (beta chain) was retrieved from a study of T cell repertoires in cytomegalovirus infection. The overall study: Newly reported HLA-C-restricted and thoroughly characterized HLA-B-restricted CMV epitopes were employed. A matching HLA type, together with CMV infection, was signaled by public TCR beta signatures. Whole-study findings and limits: Ex vivo, HLA-C-restricted CMV-specific TCR beta clonotypes prevailed over the rest of the response.

TCRdb re-called the reads through MiXCR, storing one row per CDR3 protein. The sample holds fewer than 900,000 distinct CDR3 sequences, 25% to 35% seen once. Concerning this clonotype itself: Its antigen is as yet unknown. It may be a read error: a sequence one base away is much more abundant.

CDR1 and CDR2 (germline): LGHDT, YNNKEL (reference sequence). This CDR3 is 15 amino acids long. V dropped 4 bases and J dropped 7; count of bases not matched to a gene: 7. Sequencing used cultured CD8+ T cells from PBMCs, obtained from culture after CMV antigen stimulation. The TCR was taken from a human donor in good health (CMV status not recorded). Some clones in this sample may be carry-over from other donors' samples. The chain links TRBV3-1 to TRBJ2-1; 10 nucleotides match TRBD1. The CDR3 sequence is CASSLRDRGRNEQFF. The CDR3 DNA reads TGTGCCAGCAGCCTCCGGGACAGGGGTAGGAATGAGCAGTTCTTC.